These T cell receptor beta chains were read from a single sample in a study of blood T cell repertoires in COVID-19. Assay: immunoSEQ multiplex PCR; the TCRdb copy retains only in-frame clones and omits some. The sample yields a few hundred thousand clones, over 80% seen once. Sequencing input: PBMCs or T cells enriched from blood (not recorded which). Source of these receptors: a human donor in a cohort exposed to, infected with or recovered from COVID-19 (not recorded which). The donor label of this sample is uncertain. Each CDR3 is given with its conserved first and last residue. The order of the fields is D gene, V gene, J gene, clone size, CDR3 DNA, CDR3 protein. D genes are given only for firm matches. The size entry is marked missing in some rows and otherwise reads once, few, many or a size class.

D gene: TRBD1; V gene: TRBV5-4; J gene: TRBJ1-1; clone size: NA; CDR3 DNA: TGTGCCAGCAGCTTGGAACAGGGGGGTCCAGCTTTCTTT; CDR3 protein: CASSLEQGGPAFF
D gene: NA; V gene: TRBV27; J gene: TRBJ1-5; clone size: NA; CDR3 DNA: TGTGCCAGCAGTTTAGAGTTGAATCAGCCCCAGCATTTT; CDR3 protein: CASSLELNQPQHF
D gene: TRBD2; V gene: TRBV19; J gene: TRBJ2-1; clone size: NA; CDR3 DNA: TGTGCCAGTAGTCCCCTGGCGGGGGACGGAAATGAGCAGTTCTTC; CDR3 protein: CASSPLAGDGNEQFF
D gene: NA; V gene: TRBV14; J gene: TRBJ1-1; clone size: NA; CDR3 DNA: TGTGCCAGCAGCCAATCGGGGTTTGGGTTCGGTGAAGCTTTCTTT; CDR3 protein: CASSQSGFGFGEAFF
D gene: NA; V gene: TRBV5-1; J gene: TRBJ1-2; clone size: NA; CDR3 DNA: TGCGCCAGCAGCTTGGACGCCCTGGCCGGGTCTTATGGCTACACCTTC; CDR3 protein: CASSLDALAGSYGYTF
D gene: NA; V gene: TRBV9; J gene: TRBJ1-1; clone size: NA; CDR3 DNA: TGTGCCAGCAGCGTAGTACGCCCACGGTCAGGCGGGGTTGAAGCTTTCTTT; CDR3 protein: CASSVVRPRSGGVEAFF
D gene: TRBD1; V gene: TRBV6-4; J gene: TRBJ1-1; clone size: few; CDR3 DNA: TGTGCCAGCGCCCAGCAGGACAGGGATAATTCTGAAGCTTTCTTT; CDR3 protein: CASAQQDRDNSEAFF
D gene: NA; V gene: TRBV5-6; J gene: TRBJ2-5; clone size: NA; CDR3 DNA: TGTGCCAGCGTCCGGCAGGGCCTCCAAGGGACCCAGTACTTC; CDR3 protein: CASVRQGLQGTQYF
D gene: NA; V gene: TRBV19; J gene: TRBJ1-3; clone size: NA; CDR3 DNA: TGTGCCAGTAGCGTACAGGGTGCTGGAAACACCATATATTTT; CDR3 protein: CASSVQGAGNTIYF
D gene: TRBD1; V gene: TRBV10-3; J gene: TRBJ1-2; clone size: NA; CDR3 DNA: TGTGCCATCAGTGAGTCGACAGGGTCGTCTGGCTACACCTTC; CDR3 protein: CAISESTGSSGYTF
D gene: TRBD2; V gene: TRBV6-4; J gene: TRBJ2-2; clone size: NA; CDR3 DNA: TGTGCCAGCAGCCGAACTAGCGGGGGAAACACCGGGGAGCTGTTTTTT; CDR3 protein: CASSRTSGGNTGELFF
D gene: TRBD2; V gene: TRBV5-1; J gene: TRBJ2-1; clone size: NA; CDR3 DNA: TGCGCCAGCAGCTTGGCCACCTGGGGACTAGCGGGGGGGCGCCACAATGAGCAGTTCTTC; CDR3 protein: CASSLATWGLAGGRHNEQFF
D gene: TRBD1; V gene: TRBV18; J gene: TRBJ1-5; clone size: NA; CDR3 DNA: TGTGCCAGCTCGGACCGGGACAGGGGGCCGGAGCCCCAGCATTTT; CDR3 protein: CASSDRDRGPEPQHF
D gene: NA; V gene: TRBV10-3; J gene: TRBJ1-1; clone size: NA; CDR3 DNA: TGTGCCATCAGGGCGGGACTCAGGAACACTGAAGCTTTCTTT; CDR3 protein: CAIRAGLRNTEAFF
D gene: TRBD1; V gene: TRBV5-1; J gene: TRBJ1-1; clone size: NA; CDR3 DNA: TGCGCCAGCAGCTTGGCCCAGGGGGTGACTGAAGCTTTCTTT; CDR3 protein: CASSLAQGVTEAFF
D gene: TRBD1; V gene: TRBV7-3; J gene: TRBJ2-2; clone size: NA; CDR3 DNA: TGTGCCCCGGGACAGGGGGAGGCCGGGGAGCTGTTTTTT; CDR3 protein: CAPGQGEAGELFF
D gene: TRBD2; V gene: TRBV18; J gene: TRBJ2-3; clone size: NA; CDR3 DNA: TGTGCCAGCTCAGGGACTACTGGAGATACGCAGTATTTT; CDR3 protein: CASSGTTGDTQYF
D gene: NA; V gene: TRBV5-1; J gene: TRBJ1-4; clone size: NA; CDR3 DNA: TGCGCCAGCAGCTTGGGGGTACGGGGAACCGATGAAAAACTGTTTTTT; CDR3 protein: CASSLGVRGTDEKLFF
D gene: NA; V gene: TRBV7-8; J gene: TRBJ2-7; clone size: NA; CDR3 DNA: TGTGCCAGCAGCCCCCCAGGGACCTACGAGCAGTACTTC; CDR3 protein: CASSPPGTYEQYF
D gene: TRBD1; V gene: TRBV5-1; J gene: TRBJ2-2; clone size: NA; CDR3 DNA: TGCGCCAGCAGCTTCGGACAGGGGTCGGCGAACACCGGGGAGCTGTTTTTT; CDR3 protein: CASSFGQGSANTGELFF
D gene: TRBD2; V gene: TRBV10-3; J gene: TRBJ2-5; clone size: NA; CDR3 DNA: TGTGCCATTTCTAGCGGGGGGTCCCAAGAGACCCAGTACTTC; CDR3 protein: CAISSGGSQETQYF
D gene: NA; V gene: TRBV10-3; J gene: TRBJ1-6; clone size: once; CDR3 DNA: TGTGCCATCAGTGAGTCTCGCGGATCACCCCTCCACTTT; CDR3 protein: CAISESRGSPLHF
D gene: TRBD1; V gene: TRBV24-1; J gene: TRBJ2-7; clone size: NA; CDR3 DNA: TGTGCCACCAGTGATGGGACAGGGGGCCACGAGCAGTACTTC; CDR3 protein: CATSDGTGGHEQYF
D gene: NA; V gene: TRBV2; J gene: TRBJ1-4; clone size: NA; CDR3 DNA: TGTGCCAGCACAGGGAGGACTAATGAAAAACTGTTTTTT; CDR3 protein: CASTGRTNEKLFF
D gene: TRBD2; V gene: TRBV7-2; J gene: TRBJ2-3; clone size: NA; CDR3 DNA: TGTGCCAGCAGCTTACGGCCCGGCGGGGGGCCCCCGTATACGCAGTATTTT; CDR3 protein: CASSLRPGGGPPYTQYF
D gene: NA; V gene: TRBV7-9; J gene: TRBJ2-7; clone size: NA; CDR3 DNA: TGTGCCAGCAGCTTAGGAGAAAGGGGGGGCTACGAGCAGTACTTC; CDR3 protein: CASSLGERGGYEQYF
D gene: NA; V gene: TRBV19; J gene: TRBJ1-1; clone size: NA; CDR3 DNA: TGTGCCAGTAGTATTGCTCGGGGGAACACTGAAGCTTTCTTT; CDR3 protein: CASSIARGNTEAFF
D gene: NA; V gene: TRBV5-4; J gene: TRBJ1-5; clone size: NA; CDR3 DNA: TGTGCCAGCAGCTTGGCCGGAGTCAATCAGCCCCAGCATTTT; CDR3 protein: CASSLAGVNQPQHF
D gene: TRBD1; V gene: TRBV6-5; J gene: TRBJ1-4; clone size: NA; CDR3 DNA: TGTGCCAGCAGCTGGGACAGGGTTGAAAAACTGTTTTTT; CDR3 protein: CASSWDRVEKLFF
D gene: TRBD1; V gene: TRBV10-3; J gene: TRBJ1-5; clone size: NA; CDR3 DNA: TGTGCCATCAGTGAGGGGACAGGGTACAATCAGCCCCAGCATTTT; CDR3 protein: CAISEGTGYNQPQHF
D gene: NA; V gene: TRBV3-1/TRBV3-2; J gene: TRBJ2-5; clone size: NA; CDR3 DNA: TGTGCCAGCAGCCATTCCGGCCAAGAGACCCAGTACTTC; CDR3 protein: CASSHSGQETQYF
D gene: TRBD1; V gene: TRBV19; J gene: TRBJ2-1; clone size: NA; CDR3 DNA: TGTGCCAGTAGTGAACGACAGGGCAATGAGCAGTTCTTC; CDR3 protein: CASSERQGNEQFF